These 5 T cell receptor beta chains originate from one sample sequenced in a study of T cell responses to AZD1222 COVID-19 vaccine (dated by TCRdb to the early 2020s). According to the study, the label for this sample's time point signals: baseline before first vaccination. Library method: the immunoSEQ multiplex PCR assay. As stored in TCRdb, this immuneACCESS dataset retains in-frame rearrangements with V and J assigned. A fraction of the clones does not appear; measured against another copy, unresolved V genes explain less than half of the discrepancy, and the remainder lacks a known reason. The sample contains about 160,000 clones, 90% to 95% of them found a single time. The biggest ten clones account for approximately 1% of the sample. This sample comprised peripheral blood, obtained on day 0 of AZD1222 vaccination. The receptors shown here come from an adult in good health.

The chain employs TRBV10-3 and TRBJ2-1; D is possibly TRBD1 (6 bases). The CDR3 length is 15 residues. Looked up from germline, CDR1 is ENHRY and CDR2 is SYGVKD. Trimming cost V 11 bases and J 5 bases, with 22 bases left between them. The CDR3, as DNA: TGTGCCGCAGGGACCCCGGGACACCCTAACAATGAGCAGTTCTTC. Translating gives CAAGTPGHPNNEQFF.

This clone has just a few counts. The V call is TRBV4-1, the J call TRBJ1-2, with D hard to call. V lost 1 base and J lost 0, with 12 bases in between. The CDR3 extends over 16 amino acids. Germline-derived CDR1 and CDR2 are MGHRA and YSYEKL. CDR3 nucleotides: TGCGCCAGCAGCCAAGTTGTGCAGAACCCTAACTATGGCTACACCTTC. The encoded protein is CASSQVVQNPNYGYTF.

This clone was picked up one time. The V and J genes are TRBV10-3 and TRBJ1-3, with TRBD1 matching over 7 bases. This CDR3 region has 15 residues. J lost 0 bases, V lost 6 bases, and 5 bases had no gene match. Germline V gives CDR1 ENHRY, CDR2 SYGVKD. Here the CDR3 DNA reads TGTGCCATCAGGCCTACAGGGGACTCTGGAAACACCATATATTTT. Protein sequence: CAIRPTGDSGNTIYF.

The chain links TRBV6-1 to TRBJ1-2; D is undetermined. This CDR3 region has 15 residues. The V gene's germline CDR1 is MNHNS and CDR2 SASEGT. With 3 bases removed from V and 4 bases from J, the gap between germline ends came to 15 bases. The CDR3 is CASSEVWGGLYGYTF. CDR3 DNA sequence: TGTGCCAGCAGTGAGGTTTGGGGAGGCCTCTATGGCTACACCTTC.

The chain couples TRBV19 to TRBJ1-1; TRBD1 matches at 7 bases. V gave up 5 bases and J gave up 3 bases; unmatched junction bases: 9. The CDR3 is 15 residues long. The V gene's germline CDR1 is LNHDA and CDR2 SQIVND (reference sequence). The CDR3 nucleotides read TGTGCCAGTAGTGACCCGACAGGGACGGACACTGAAGCTTTCTTT. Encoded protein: CASSDPTGTDTEAFF. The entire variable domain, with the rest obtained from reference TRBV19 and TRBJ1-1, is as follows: DGGITQSPKYLFRKEGQNVTLSCEQNLNHDAMYWYRQDPGQGLRLIYYSQIVNDFQKGDIAEGYSVSREKKESFPLTVTSAQKNPTAFYLCASSDPTGTDTEAFFGQGTRLTVV.